This TCR beta chain came from a study of beta chain features in type 1 diabetes. TCRB transcripts that were expressed got sequenced, as all of the isolated RNA had been reverse transcribed. Measured with immunoSEQ multiplex PCR; TCRdb has only the in-frame clones, and not every one. This sample carries some 370,000 clones, about 10% of them seen once, and the ten largest clones take 0.55% to 0.75%. Findings and caveats of the study: Type 1 diabetes patients showed a moderate but significant shortening of TCRB CDR3s in all four CD4+ subsets.

There are many counts of this clone. Its antigen is still unknown. This CDR3 has 15 residues. V was clipped by 4 bases and J by 5 bases; unmatched bases: 7. The germline V gene has CDR1 SEHNR and CDR2 FQNEAQ (reference sequence). The receptor was isolated from a man aged 25-45 years with type 1 diabetes. Sequenced: central memory CD4+ T cells from blood. The V call is TRBV7-9, the J call TRBJ2-5, with 10 positions matching TRBD1. The CDR3 protein is CASSYGQGGGETQYF. For the CDR3, the DNA is TGTGCCAGCAGCTACGGACAGGGGGGTGGCGAGACCCAGTACTTC.